A single sample is the source of the 16 T cell receptor beta chains below, sequenced in a study of cytomegalovirus exposure and HLA in healthy donors. The PCR contained 60 Vbeta and 13 Jbeta primers. Sequencing was performed with immunoSEQ multiplex PCR; in TCRdb, only in-frame clones are kept and a portion is missing. Here the sample spans 150,000 to 200,000 clones, roughly 80% being singletons. Source material: PBMCs. Receptors were obtained from a woman in her 40s in good health and CMV-seropositive.

This clone was recorded a few times. The chain joins TRBV6-1 to TRBJ2-7, with a tentative D call TRBD1 (6 bases). The CDR3 is 15 residues long. Germline V gene lookup returns CDR1 MNHNS and CDR2 SASEGT. Trimming pared 7 bases from V and 0 bases from J, leaving 16 bases between. The CDR3 DNA reads TGTGCCAGCATTTCCGAAGGGGGTCCCTCCTACGAGCAGTACTTC. The encoded protein is CASISEGGPSYEQYF.

This chain links TRBV2 with TRBJ1-2; 11 positions agree with TRBD1. This CDR3 has 17 amino acids. Unmatched junction bases numbered 8, after V lost 0 bases and J lost 5 bases. Germline V gene lookup returns CDR1 SNHLY and CDR2 FYNNEI. The DNA for the CDR3 is TGTGCCAGCAGTGAAGCTAGGGACAGGGGGTATAAGTATGGCTACACCTTC. Its translation: CASSEARDRGYKYGYTF.

The CDR3 protein is CASSPTPGTYEQYF. The CDR3 DNA reads as TGTGCCAGCAGCCCCACACCAGGGACCTACGAGCAGTACTTC. The chain couples TRBV5-5 to TRBJ2-7; the D gene is possibly TRBD1 (5 bases). This CDR3 has 14 residues. Germline V gives CDR1 SGHKS, CDR2 YYEKEE (reference sequence). The ends were cut back, 4 bases at V and 2 bases at J, with 13 bases in the middle.

The chain employs TRBV19 and TRBJ2-7; TRBD1 aligns across 8 bases. CDR1 is LNHDA and CDR2 is SQIVND in the germline V gene (reference sequence). CDR3 length: 14 residues. Trimming removed 5 bases from V and 2 bases from J; junction bases left unmatched: 5. The CDR3 here is CASSLRQGTYEQYF. CDR3 DNA sequence: TGTGCCAGTAGTCTACGACAGGGGACCTACGAGCAGTACTTC.

The chain links TRBV7-6 to TRBJ1-5, with 10 bases fitting TRBD1. The CDR3 runs to 18 residues. Per germline, CDR1 SGHVS and CDR2 FNYEAQ. V was clipped by 5 bases and J by 7 bases; unmatched bases: 17. Here the CDR3 reads CASSADRGFSSSGQPQHF. In nucleotides, the CDR3 is TGTGCCAGCAGCGCGGACAGGGGGTTTTCCTCATCAGGCCAGCCCCAGCATTTT.

This clone has only a few counts. The V call is TRBV5-6, the J call TRBJ2-3; unclear D gene. The germline gives CDR1 SGHDT, CDR2 YYEEEE. This CDR3 has 15 amino acids. Trimming cost V 1 base and J 5 bases, with 14 bases left between them. The CDR3 DNA reads TGTGCCAGCAGCTTGTCTCCCACAGCTAAAGATACGCAGTATTTT. It codes for CASSLSPTAKDTQYF.

V gene TRBV9 combines with J gene TRBJ2-6, with 9 bases aligning to TRBD1. The junction had 5 bases not matched to a gene; V was cut back by 3 bases and J by 1 base. CDR3 size: 17 residues. In germline, CDR1 is SGDLS, CDR2 YYNGEE. DNA for the CDR3: TGTGCCAGCAGCGGCGGGACAGGGCGGTCTGGGGCCAACGTCCTGACTTTC. This gives the protein CASSGGTGRSGANVLTF. The full variable domain, with the rest looked up from reference TRBV9 and TRBJ2-6, is DSGVTQTPKHLITATGQRVTLRCSPRSGDLSVYWYQQSLDQGLQFLIQYYNGEERAKGNILERFSAQQFPDLHSELNLSSLELGDSALYFCASSGGTGRSGANVLTFGAGSRLTVL.

This clone was detected only a few times. The chain combines TRBV19 with TRBJ2-2; TRBD2 matches at 10 bases. CDR1 is LNHDA and CDR2 is SQIVND in the germline V gene (reference sequence). Germline trimming cut 5 bases from V and 4 bases from J; bases unmatched to any gene: 7. CDR3 size: 16 residues. The CDR3 reads CASSPQLAGATGELFF. CDR3 DNA: TGTGCCAGTAGTCCCCAGCTAGCGGGAGCCACCGGGGAGCTGTTTTTT.

The chain links TRBV28 to TRBJ2-2; 7 bases fit TRBD1. This CDR3 is built from 14 residues. V gave up 8 bases and J gave up 0 bases; unmatched junction bases: 3. In germline, CDR1 is MDHEN, CDR2 SYDVKM. The chain's CDR3 is CASHRGSNTGELFF. CDR3 coding DNA: TGTGCCAGCCACAGGGGCTCGAACACCGGGGAGCTGTTTTTT.

The J gene is TRBJ1-1, the V gene TRBV5-4; 9 positions agree with TRBD1. V gave up 0 bases and J gave up 1 base; unmatched junction bases: 16. CDR1 is SGHNT and CDR2 is YYREEE in the germline V gene (reference sequence). The CDR3 consists of 20 residues. DNA of the CDR3: TGTGCCAGCAGCTTGGTGGGGGGTACCGGGACAGGGATCCGGAACACTGAAGCTTTCTTT. Residues: CASSLVGGTGTGIRNTEAFF.

The CDR3 is CASQAGGGIANYGYTF. CDR3 nucleotides: TGTGCCTCCCAGGCGGGCGGGGGGATAGCTAACTATGGCTACACCTTC. The chain couples TRBV28 to TRBJ1-2, with TRBD1 as a possible D gene (5 bases). The CDR3 sequence is 16 residues long. CDR1 MDHEN and CDR2 SYDVKM come from the germline V gene. V was trimmed by 11 bases and J by 0 bases, leaving 22 bases between them.

The genes are TRBV5-1 and TRBJ2-3; TRBD2 aligns across 10 bases. V was pared by 4 bases and J by 2 bases, with 7 bases of the junction left unmatched. The length of the CDR3 is 16 residues. The germline CDR1 and CDR2 sequences are SGHRS and YFSETQ. For the CDR3, the DNA is TGCGCCAGCAGCGCCGGACTAGCGGTAGTCACAGATACGCAGTATTTT. Translation gives CASSAGLAVVTDTQYF.

In DNA, the CDR3 is TGTGCCAGCAGCACAGGGACTAGCGGGAGGTACAATGAGCAGTTCTTC. Translating it yields CASSTGTSGRYNEQFF. The chain is built from TRBV5-4 and TRBJ2-1; 15 positions agree with TRBD2. From germline, CDR1 is SGHNT and CDR2 YYREEE (reference sequence). V lost 4 bases and J lost 4; bases outside the gene matches: 3. The CDR3 has 16 residues.

This chain uses TRBV7-6 with TRBJ2-3; weak D call: TRBD2 (5 bases). The CDR3 covers 15 residues. Trimming shortened V by 8 bases and J by 3 bases, and 18 bases separated the two germline ends. The germline gives CDR1 SGHVS, CDR2 FNYEAQ. CDR3 in DNA: TGTGCCAGCTCTCGTCGTCTGGAGGATACAGATACGCAGTATTTT. Translation gives CASSRRLEDTDTQYF.

V is TRBV5-4 and J is TRBJ2-1; tentatively, D is TRBD2 (6 bases). The CDR3 is made up of 14 amino acids. Germline values: CDR1 SGHNT, CDR2 YYREEE (reference sequence). The V gene lost 4 bases and the J gene lost 6 bases, with 14 bases spanning the gap. The CDR3 DNA sequence: TGTGCCAGCAGCCCGCCGGACTACCTCAATGAGCAGTTCTTC. This sequence encodes CASSPPDYLNEQFF.

This rearrangement joins TRBV4-2 to TRBJ2-1, with D perhaps TRBD2 (6 bases). CDR3 length equals 18 residues. V was clipped by 3 bases and J by 0 bases, with 18 bases between them. Germline-derived CDR1 and CDR2 are LGHNA and YNFKEQ. This CDR3 is CASSQVAEGASSYNEQFF. CDR3 coding DNA: TGTGCCAGCAGCCAGGTAGCGGAGGGAGCCAGCTCCTACAATGAGCAGTTCTTC.